This is a list of T cell receptor beta chains from one sample in a study of blood T cell repertoires in COVID-19. Profiling relied on immunoSEQ multiplex PCR, and the TCRdb table lists in-frame clones only, not all of them. This table has about 130,000 clones, just under 85% appearing once. The sample comprised peripheral blood. The receptor set was obtained from a woman older than 75 with acute or convalescent COVID-19. Both conserved end residues are part of each CDR3. Each record gives: clone size, V gene, J gene, CDR3 length, D gene, CDR3 DNA, CDR3 protein. A D gene is named only where the DNA matches it firmly. For some rows the clone size is stated as once, few or many, or as a class when expanded; others skip it.

size: -; V: TRBV9; J: TRBJ1-3; length: 14; D: -; DNA: TGTGCCAGCAGCGATAAGAGCTCTGGAAACACCATATATTTT; CDR3: CASSDKSSGNTIYF
size: -; V: TRBV2; J: TRBJ1-5; length: 14; D: -; DNA: TGTGCCAGCAGCCCCTGGGGGGGCTATCAGCCCCAGCATTTT; CDR3: CASSPWGGYQPQHF
size: -; V: TRBV6-1; J: TRBJ2-2; length: 16; D: TRBD2; DNA: TGTGCCAGCAGTGAAATAGCGGGGGGGCACAACGGGGAGCTGTTTTTT; CDR3: CASSEIAGGHNGELFF
size: -; V: TRBV7-9; J: TRBJ2-3; length: 18; D: TRBD2; DNA: TGTGCCAGCAGCTTAGGCGGGACTAGCGGGGGGGCCGCAGATACGCAGTATTTT; CDR3: CASSLGGTSGGAADTQYF
size: -; V: TRBV2; J: TRBJ2-7; length: 14; D: TRBD2; DNA: TGTGCCAGCAGGGACCAGCGGGGGCCCTACGAGCAGTACTTC; CDR3: CASRDQRGPYEQYF
size: -; V: TRBV7-3; J: TRBJ2-5; length: 14; D: TRBD2; DNA: TGTGCCAGCAGCTCCACGGGGGGACAAGAGACCCAGTACTTC; CDR3: CASSSTGGQETQYF
size: -; V: TRBV7-9; J: TRBJ1-2; length: 16; D: TRBD1; DNA: TGTGCCAGCAGCTCAATAAAAGGGACAGGGACTTTAAGCTACACCTTC; CDR3: CASSSIKGTGTLSYTF
size: -; V: TRBV6-5; J: TRBJ1-1; length: 14; D: -; DNA: TGTGCCAGCAGTTACTCGAACAGGGCTACTGAAGCTTTCTTT; CDR3: CASSYSNRATEAFF
size: -; V: TRBV5-6; J: TRBJ1-1; length: 16; D: TRBD1; DNA: TGTGCCAGCAGCTTGAGTCCTCGCCAGGGGGCTAAAGGGGCTTTCTTT; CDR3: CASSLSPRQGAKGAFF
size: once; V: TRBV2; J: TRBJ1-5; length: 12; D: -; DNA: TGTGCCAGCAGCCTGCGGGGCCAGCCCCAGCATTTT; CDR3: CASSLRGQPQHF
size: -; V: TRBV3-1/TRBV3-2; J: TRBJ1-2; length: 15; D: -; DNA: TGTGCCAGCAGCCAAGGTGCAGCAGGAGGGGAGGGCTACACCTTC; CDR3: CASSQGAAGGEGYTF
size: -; V: TRBV6-5; J: TRBJ2-2; length: 12; D: -; DNA: TGTGCCAGCAGAATCGACACCGGGGAGCTGTTTTTT; CDR3: CASRIDTGELFF
size: -; V: TRBV6-4; J: TRBJ1-2; length: 13; D: TRBD1; DNA: TGTGCCAGCAGCAGGGGGGCAAACTATGGCTACACCTTC; CDR3: CASSRGANYGYTF
size: -; V: TRBV6-5; J: TRBJ1-4; length: 15; D: TRBD1; DNA: TGTGCCAGCGGGGACGGGACAGCAACTAATGAAAAACTGTTTTTT; CDR3: CASGDGTATNEKLFF
size: -; V: TRBV19; J: TRBJ2-3; length: 13; D: -; DNA: TGTGCCAGTAACCCCCTAGCCGGAGATACGCAGTATTTT; CDR3: CASNPLAGDTQYF
size: -; V: TRBV7-2; J: TRBJ2-7; length: 14; D: -; DNA: TGTGCCAGCAGCTTTGTACAGAGGGCCAACGAGCAGTACTTC; CDR3: CASSFVQRANEQYF
size: -; V: TRBV7-6; J: TRBJ2-7; length: 15; D: TRBD1; DNA: TGTGCCAGCAGCTTAGCACACGGACAGGACTACGAGCAGTACTTC; CDR3: CASSLAHGQDYEQYF
size: -; V: TRBV5-1; J: TRBJ2-3; length: 14; D: -; DNA: TGCGCCAGCAGCTTGATTCAGGCCGGAGATACGCAGTATTTT; CDR3: CASSLIQAGDTQYF
size: once; V: TRBV5-1; J: TRBJ2-3; length: 15; D: TRBD2; DNA: TGCGCCAGCAGCTTGGACGGCGGGGGAGGGGATACGCAGTATTTT; CDR3: CASSLDGGGGDTQYF
size: -; V: TRBV9; J: TRBJ2-3; length: 14; D: -; DNA: TGTGCCAGCAGCGTAGATCAGGGAAGAGATACGCAGTATTTT; CDR3: CASSVDQGRDTQYF
size: -; V: TRBV30; J: TRBJ1-5; length: 12; D: -; DNA: TGTGCCTCCGGACAGCGGAATCAGCCCCAGCATTTT; CDR3: CASGQRNQPQHF
size: -; V: TRBV27; J: TRBJ2-3; length: 14; D: -; DNA: TGTGCCAGCAGTGACGGGGGTTCAACAGATACGCAGTATTTT; CDR3: CASSDGGSTDTQYF
size: once; V: TRBV11-2; J: TRBJ1-1; length: 14; D: -; DNA: TGTGCCAGCAGCCGTGCCGAGGTGAACACTGAAGCTTTCTTT; CDR3: CASSRAEVNTEAFF
size: -; V: TRBV18; J: TRBJ1-1; length: 16; D: -; DNA: TGTGCCAGCTCCCCCCTCTCCCCTCGGGAAAACACTGAAGCTTTCTTT; CDR3: CASSPLSPRENTEAFF
size: -; V: TRBV15; J: TRBJ2-3; length: 15; D: TRBD1; DNA: TGTGCCACCAGCCCCGGACAGGGGAGCACAGATACGCAGTATTTT; CDR3: CATSPGQGSTDTQYF
size: -; V: TRBV3-1/TRBV3-2; J: TRBJ2-7; length: 15; D: -; DNA: TGTGCCAGCAGTACAAGCGGAGGGATAGGGTACGAGCAGTACTTC; CDR3: CASSTSGGIGYEQYF
size: -; V: TRBV14; J: TRBJ2-7; length: 11; D: TRBD2; DNA: TGTGCCAGCAGCCAAGCGGGGGGGCAGTACTTC; CDR3: CASSQAGGQYF
size: -; V: TRBV5-1; J: TRBJ2-7; length: 15; D: TRBD2; DNA: TGCGCCAGCAGCTTGCTAGCGGGAAGCTCCTACGAGCAGTACTTC; CDR3: CASSLLAGSSYEQYF
size: -; V: TRBV3-1/TRBV3-2; J: TRBJ1-1; length: 13; D: -; DNA: TGTGCCAGCAGCTTCGACAGGAACACTGAAGCTTTCTTT; CDR3: CASSFDRNTEAFF
size: -; V: TRBV7-9; J: TRBJ1-2; length: 14; D: -; DNA: TGTGCCAGCAGCCCGGGGACATTACCCTATGGCTACACCTTC; CDR3: CASSPGTLPYGYTF
size: -; V: TRBV19; J: TRBJ1-2; length: 15; D: -; DNA: TGTGCCAGTACCGATGGGAGGTCTGGGGACTATGGCTACACCTTC; CDR3: CASTDGRSGDYGYTF
size: -; V: TRBV2; J: TRBJ2-5; length: 14; D: TRBD1; DNA: TGTGCCAGCAGTCAGCTCAGGGGGCGAGAGACCCAGTACTTC; CDR3: CASSQLRGRETQYF
size: -; V: TRBV2; J: TRBJ1-5; length: 14; D: -; DNA: TGTGCCAGCAGTGAAGCAGGGAGAAATCAGCCCCAGCATTTT; CDR3: CASSEAGRNQPQHF
size: few; V: TRBV29-1; J: TRBJ1-2; length: 13; D: -; DNA: TGCAGCGTTGTGGACAGCAGGCTAGATGGCTACACCTTC; CDR3: CSVVDSRLDGYTF
size: -; V: TRBV19; J: TRBJ1-1; length: 15; D: -; DNA: TGTGCCAGTAGTATTCTACAGGGAATGGGAACTGAAGCTTTCTTT; CDR3: CASSILQGMGTEAFF
size: -; V: TRBV30; J: TRBJ1-1; length: 11; D: TRBD1; DNA: TGTGCCTGGAACAGGGGTACTGAAGCTTTCTTT; CDR3: CAWNRGTEAFF
size: few; V: TRBV7-2; J: TRBJ2-3; length: 15; D: TRBD2; DNA: TGTGCCAGCAGCCCCTGGACTAGCGGCACAGATACGCAGTATTTT; CDR3: CASSPWTSGTDTQYF
size: -; V: TRBV3-1/TRBV3-2; J: TRBJ1-6; length: 17; D: -; DNA: TGTGCCAGCAGCCCTGGGTCGGCTCCCGGGTCTAATTCACCCCTCCACTTT; CDR3: CASSPGSAPGSNSPLHF
size: -; V: TRBV19; J: TRBJ2-7; length: 14; D: -; DNA: TGTGCCAGTAGTCTCAGGACAGCATCCTACGAGCAGTACTTC; CDR3: CASSLRTASYEQYF
size: few; V: TRBV5-1; J: TRBJ1-4; length: 15; D: TRBD1; DNA: TGCGCCAGCAGCCTAGGGGGGACAGCTAATGAAAAACTGTTTTTT; CDR3: CASSLGGTANEKLFF
size: -; V: TRBV7-8; J: TRBJ2-2; length: 18; D: TRBD2; DNA: TGTGCCAGCAGCTTAGTAGGTAGCGGGACCGCGAACACCGGGGAGCTGTTTTTT; CDR3: CASSLVGSGTANTGELFF
size: -; V: TRBV4-1; J: TRBJ2-5; length: 16; D: -; DNA: TGCGCCAGCAGCCAAGAAGGTGGGGGGAGGAGGGAGACCCAGTACTTC; CDR3: CASSQEGGGRRETQYF
size: -; V: TRBV19; J: TRBJ2-7; length: 13; D: -; DNA: TGTGCCAGTAGTATAGGACAGCGCTACGAGCAGTACTTC; CDR3: CASSIGQRYEQYF
size: -; V: TRBV5-1; J: TRBJ2-7; length: 16; D: TRBD1; DNA: TGCGCCAGCAGCCCCGAACCGGACAGGCTGGGCGGCGAGCAGTACTTC; CDR3: CASSPEPDRLGGEQYF
size: few; V: TRBV9; J: TRBJ1-2; length: 14; D: -; DNA: TGTGCCAGCAGCTTACGTTCGGGCGGGAGTGGCTACACCTTC; CDR3: CASSLRSGGSGYTF
size: few; V: TRBV5-1; J: TRBJ2-7; length: 13; D: -; DNA: TGCGCCAGCAGCTTGGTTCAGGTAACCGAGCAGTACTTC; CDR3: CASSLVQVTEQYF
size: -; V: TRBV2; J: TRBJ2-7; length: 15; D: -; DNA: TGTGCCAGCAGTGAACTTTTGGGGGGAGCCTACGAGCAGTACTTC; CDR3: CASSELLGGAYEQYF
size: -; V: TRBV4-1; J: TRBJ2-7; length: 14; D: -; DNA: TGCGCCAGCAGCCATGCGCCCGCAGGGGACGAGCAGTACTTC; CDR3: CASSHAPAGDEQYF
size: -; V: TRBV9; J: TRBJ2-5; length: 15; D: TRBD2; DNA: TGTGCCAGCAGCGTAATGACGACTAGCAGAGAGACCCAGTACTTC; CDR3: CASSVMTTSRETQYF
size: -; V: TRBV27; J: TRBJ2-5; length: 13; D: TRBD1; DNA: TGTGCCAGCGCAAGACAGGGAGCGGAGACCCAGTACTTC; CDR3: CASARQGAETQYF
size: few; V: TRBV28; J: TRBJ2-2; length: 14; D: TRBD1; DNA: TGTGCCAGCAGTGGGACAGGGGGCACCGGGGAGCTGTTTTTT; CDR3: CASSGTGGTGELFF
size: -; V: TRBV18; J: TRBJ1-5; length: 16; D: -; DNA: TGTGCCAGCTCACCACCAGGCGGGGACCGAGGTCAGCCCCAGCATTTT; CDR3: CASSPPGGDRGQPQHF